The 17 T cell receptor beta chains below were found in one sample sequenced in a study of monozygotic twins with inflammatory bowel disease. No DNA is given; TCRdb re-called the 5' RACE reads and lists each CDR3 protein once. This table lists under 350,000 distinct CDR3 sequences. The sequenced sample was blood. The source of these receptors is a human donor with ulcerative colitis or Crohn's disease, or a healthy co-twin of an affected twin (not recorded which).

The J gene is TRBJ2-5, the V gene TRBV28. The CDR3 is made up of 15 amino acids. Germline V CDR1 and CDR2: MDHEN, SYDVKM. CDR3 loop: CASSFPTRLQETQYF.

This chain connects TRBV7-2 to TRBJ1-6; TCRdb calls TRBD1, which cannot be checked without DNA. The CDR3 runs to 15 residues. Germline V gene sequence: CDR1 SGHTA, CDR2 FQGNSA. CDR3 loop: CASSSGQVKHSPLHF. Full variable domain (rest looked up from reference TRBV7-2 and TRBJ1-6): GAGVSQSPSNKVTEKGKDVELRCDPISGHTALYWYRQSLGQGLEFLIYFQGNSAPDKSGLPSDRFSAERTGGSVSTLTIQRTQQEDSAVYLCASSSGQVKHSPLHFGNGTRLTVT.

The chain employs TRBV2 and TRBJ1-5. This CDR3 comprises 17 residues. Germline CDR1 and CDR2: SNHLY and FYNNEI. The CDR3 sequence is CASSERVGPHSNQPQHF.

The CDR3 loop reads CASSQLAGKGEQFF. The gene calls are TRBV12-3 or TRBV12-4 and TRBJ2-1; as DNA is missing, the TRBD2 call by TCRdb cannot be tested. This CDR3 region has 14 residues.

This chain joins TRBV7-9 and TRBJ1-6. Germline assignment: CDR1 SEHNR and CDR2 FQNEAQ (reference sequence). This CDR3 region has 15 residues. Here the CDR3 reads CASSLRSAGGSPLHF.

J is TRBJ2-7 and V is TRBV21-1. TRBV21-1 is a listed pseudogene. The CDR3 has 14 residues. The CDR3 loop reads CASSKQGLNYEQYF.

The chain uses TRBV28 and TRBJ2-7; TCRdb's assignment of TRBD2 cannot be checked, as there is no DNA. The CDR3 has 15 amino acids. The V gene's germline CDR1 is MDHEN and CDR2 SYDVKM. CDR3 in amino acids: CASSLVAGGPDEQYF.

J is TRBJ2-5 and V is TRBV6-1; TCRdb returns TRBD2, unconfirmable since there is no DNA. The CDR3 has 16 residues. Germline CDR1 reads MNHNS; CDR2 reads SASEGT. Here the CDR3 reads CASSDTSGGYQETQYF.

The chain uses TRBV3-1 and TRBJ2-2; the D call of TRBD2 rests on TCRdb alone, since no DNA is present to check it. CDR3 length: 15 amino acids. Germline assignment: CDR1 LGHDT and CDR2 YNNKEL (reference sequence). This chain's CDR3 is CASSRGGSHTGELFF.

This chain links TRBV11-2 with TRBJ2-7; as DNA is missing, the TRBD2 call by TCRdb cannot be tested. The CDR3 totals 20 residues. Germline CDR1 is SGHAT and CDR2 is FQNNGV. This chain's CDR3 is CASREGFPGLAVRGSYEQYF.

The V call is TRBV10-2, the J call TRBJ2-5; the D call from TCRdb, TRBD2, cannot be confirmed without DNA. Looked up from germline, CDR1 is WSHSY and CDR2 is SAAADI. This CDR3 spans 16 amino acids. CDR3: CASRVPGLGSQETQYF.

V usage is TRBV27 and J usage is TRBJ2-5; TCRdb proposes TRBD2, but this gene call is untestable without DNA. Germline-derived CDR1 and CDR2 are MNHEY and SMNVEV (reference sequence). This CDR3 contains 18 residues. This CDR3 is CASSPSRLAGGLRETQYF.

The V gene is TRBV27, the J gene TRBJ1-2; TCRdb indicates TRBD1, and absent DNA this call remains unverified. This CDR3 has 16 residues. Germline loops: CDR1 MNHEY, CDR2 SMNVEV (reference sequence). CDR3: CASSLRGDIANYGYTF.

J is TRBJ2-5 and V is TRBV4-3; TCRdb designates TRBD1, a call that cannot be tested without DNA. Germline CDR1 and CDR2: LGHNA and YSLEER. The CDR3 length is 15 residues. CDR3 in amino acids: CASSQAGARGETQYF.

This chain joins TRBV28 and TRBJ2-4. The CDR3 runs 14 residues. Looked up from germline, CDR1 is MDHEN and CDR2 is SYDVKM. CDR3 amino acids: CASNYYGAKNIQYF.

The V and J genes are TRBV11-2 and TRBJ2-1; the TCRdb D gene call, TRBD1, has no DNA to confirm it. Germline V lookup: CDR1 SGHAT, CDR2 FQNNGV. CDR3 length: 16 residues. Here the CDR3 reads CASSLDPGAGNNEQFF. The full variable domain, with the rest looked up from reference TRBV11-2 and TRBJ2-1, is EAGVAQSPRYKIIEKRQSVAFWCNPISGHATLYWYQQILGQGPKLLIQFQNNGVVDDSQLPKDRFSAERLKGVDSTLKIQPAKLEDSAVYLCASSLDPGAGNNEQFFGPGTRLTVL.

The chain recombines TRBV12-3 or TRBV12-4 with TRBJ2-1; TCRdb selects TRBD1, and the lack of DNA leaves this call unchecked. CDR3 length: 11 amino acids. The CDR3 reads CASTRAGGQFF.